This TCR beta chain appears in the sequencing data of a study of T-cell reconstitution after alpha-beta-depleted transplantation in children. It was with unique molecular identifiers that the TCRbeta library was prepared. TCRdb used MiXCR to reprocess the PCR reads, holding one entry per CDR3 protein. The sample holds 640,000 or so distinct CDR3 sequences, approximately 16% seen once. CDR3 length equals 13 residues. Between the trimmed V and J ends, which lost 0 bases and 6 bases, there was a span of 6 bases. The germline V gene encodes CDR1 SGHRS and CDR2 YFSETQ. This receptor was obtained from a human donor who donated a stem cell graft to a child with acute myeloid leukemia. The chain recombines TRBV5-1 with TRBJ2-2; the D is unclear. The material was PBMCs from the stem cell graft donor, obtained from the stem cell graft. The CDR3 spells CASSLERSGELFF. CDR3 bases: TGCGCCAGCAGCTTGGAGAGATCCGGGGAGCTGTTTTTT.